Below are 11 T cell receptor beta chains sequenced from a single sample in a study of cytomegalovirus exposure and HLA in healthy donors. Both 60 Vbeta primers and 13 Jbeta primers went into the PCR. The method was immunoSEQ multiplex PCR; TCRdb's version includes in-frame clones alone and lacks a portion of them. This table holds under 150,000 clones, around 71% found once. Sequenced sample: PBMCs. The receptors come from a woman aged 55-69 years in good health and CMV-seropositive.

This clone was seen a single time. V is TRBV18 and J is TRBJ1-1; D perhaps matches TRBD1 (5 bases). Per germline, CDR1 KGHSH and CDR2 LQKENI. This CDR3 region has 15 residues. Trimming shortened V by 2 bases and J by 3 bases, and 13 bases separated the two germline ends. The CDR3 DNA follows: TGTGCCAGCTCACCAGGGCAGGGTGCGGACACTGAAGCTTTCTTT. This codes for CASSPGQGADTEAFF.

This clone was recorded a few times. The chain carries TRBV10-2 and TRBJ2-3; 9 nucleotides align to TRBD2. Germline loops: CDR1 WSHSY, CDR2 SAAADI. Unmatched junction bases numbered 5, after V lost 0 bases and J lost 10 bases. This CDR3 has 14 amino acids. CDR3 region: CASSESSGGNAQYF. CDR3 in DNA: TGCGCCAGCAGTGAGTCGAGCGGGGGGAACGCGCAGTATTTT.

This clone was recorded a few times. The rearrangement links TRBV6-4 to TRBJ2-7; a possible D gene is TRBD2 (7 bases). V lost 6 bases and J lost 4, with 13 bases in between. The CDR3 runs to 13 residues. CDR1 is MRHNA and CDR2 is SNTAGT in the germline V gene. The CDR3 sequence is CASSPGGPYEQYF. CDR3 coding DNA: TGTGCCAGCAGCCCCGGGGGGCCATACGAGCAGTACTTC.

This sequence joins TRBV9 and TRBJ2-3, with 8 bases fitting TRBD2. The V gene end was trimmed by 4 bases and the J gene end by 3 bases; junction bases not matched to a gene: 10. Germline V lookup: CDR1 SGDLS, CDR2 YYNGEE. The CDR3 sequence is 16 residues long. CDR3 DNA sequence: TGTGCCAGCAGCCCCCCCTCGGCGGGGGGTACAGATACGCAGTATTTT. Translated, it gives CASSPPSAGGTDTQYF.

This sequence joins TRBV18 and TRBJ1-2; tentatively, D is TRBD1 (6 bases). This CDR3 spans 17 amino acids. Trimming removed 2 bases at V and 2 bases at J, with 18 bases between. Germline CDR1 is KGHSH and CDR2 is LQKENI. The CDR3 is CASSPEIGQNANYGYTF. For the CDR3, the DNA is TGTGCCAGCTCACCAGAAATAGGACAGAACGCCAACTATGGCTACACCTTC.

The CDR3 loop reads CASSLQGGTEAFF. The CDR3, as DNA: TGTGCCAGCAGTCTACAGGGGGGCACTGAAGCTTTCTTT. The chain uses TRBV6-5 and TRBJ1-1; 8 nucleotides agree with TRBD1. In germline, CDR1 is MNHEY, CDR2 SVGAGI. The CDR3 spans 13 residues. V was clipped by 5 bases and J by 4 bases; unmatched bases: 3.

The chain is built from TRBV19 and TRBJ2-5; D is unresolved. Trimming took off 3 bases at V and 4 bases at J, with 6 bases between the two ends. The CDR3 has 12 residues. The V gene's germline CDR1 is LNHDA and CDR2 SQIVND (reference sequence). In DNA, the CDR3 is TGTGCCAGTAGTATTCCCCTAGAGACCCAGTACTTC. The encoded protein is CASSIPLETQYF.

The chain has TRBV7-9 and TRBJ1-5, with 8 bases lining up with TRBD1. Per germline, CDR1 SEHNR and CDR2 FQNEAQ (reference sequence). V lost 11 bases and J lost 0; bases outside the gene matches: 3. CDR3 length: 13 amino acids. CDR3 nucleotide sequence: TGTGCCCTGGGACAGGCTAGCAATCAGCCCCAGCATTTT. This sequence encodes CALGQASNQPQHF.

The chain links TRBV28 to TRBJ1-5, with D hard to call. The CDR3 runs 11 residues. The V end was cut by 4 bases, the J end by 11 bases, with 9 bases between. Germline CDR1 and CDR2: MDHEN and SYDVKM. Written as DNA, the CDR3 is TGTGCCAGCAGTTCCAGAGGGACCCAGCATTTT. The encoded protein is CASSSRGTQHF.

This chain joins TRBV11-3 and TRBJ2-7; no clear D. Trimming pared 5 bases from V and 2 bases from J, leaving 10 bases between. CDR1 and CDR2 (germline): SGHNT, YENEEA. The CDR3 loop spans 13 amino acids. CDR3 nucleotide sequence: TGTGCCAGCAGCCCCTCCGGTGCCTACGAGCAGTACTTC. Its translation is CASSPSGAYEQYF.

This chain uses TRBV7-2 with TRBJ1-1; D is perhaps TRBD1 (5 bases). The V end lost 8 bases, the J end lost 7 bases, and 14 bases lay between the germline ends. The CDR3 is 12 residues long. Germline lookup yields CDR1 SGHTA and CDR2 FQGNSA. The CDR3 reads CASGPFQGEAFF. In DNA form, the CDR3 reads TGTGCCAGCGGCCCCTTTCAGGGTGAAGCTTTCTTT.